This T cell receptor beta chain was recovered during a study of a mutant IDH1 vaccine in newly diagnosed glioma. Generated by immunoSEQ multiplex PCR, the TCRdb table keeps only in-frame clones and is missing some. The sample gives tens of thousands of clones, around nine tenths of which show up once; around 5% is in the top ten. Time point denoted: baseline, week 1 (first vaccination visit). The sample's treatment: pre-vaccination baseline after standard-of-care therapy. V gave up 0 bases and J gave up 2 bases; unmatched junction bases: 7. The CDR3 contains 18 residues. CDR1 LNHDA and CDR2 SQIVND come from the germline V gene (reference sequence).

This rearrangement joins TRBV19 to TRBJ2-6; 7 positions match TRBD1. The sequence was collected from a woman in her 40s with glioma. The sequenced sample was PBMCs, obtained from a glioma patient treated with radiotherapy, temozolomide or both. For the CDR3, the DNA is TGTGCCAGTAGTATAGATCTCGAGACAGGGACTGGGGCCAACGTCCTGACTTTC. This codes for CASSIDLETGTGANVLTF.